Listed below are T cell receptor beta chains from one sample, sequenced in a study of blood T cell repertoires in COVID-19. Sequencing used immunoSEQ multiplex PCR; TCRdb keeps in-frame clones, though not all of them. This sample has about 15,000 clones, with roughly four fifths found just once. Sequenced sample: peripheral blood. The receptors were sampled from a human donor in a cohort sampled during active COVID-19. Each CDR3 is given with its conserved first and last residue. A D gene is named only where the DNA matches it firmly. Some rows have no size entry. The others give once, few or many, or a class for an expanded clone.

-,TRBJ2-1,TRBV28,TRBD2,CASSLPSSLAGDDNEQFF,TGTGCCAGCAGTTTACCCAGCTCCCTAGCGGGAGACGACAATGAGCAGTTCTTC
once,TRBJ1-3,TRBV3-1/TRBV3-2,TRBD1,CASSQMGQGGGNTIYF,TGTGCCAGCAGCCAGATGGGACAGGGCGGTGGAAACACCATATATTTT
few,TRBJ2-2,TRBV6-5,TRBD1,CASSYRQGGNTGELFF,TGTGCCAGCAGCTACCGACAGGGGGGGAACACCGGGGAGCTGTTTTTT
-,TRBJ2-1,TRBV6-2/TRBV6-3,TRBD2,CASSYSSALAGQRNEQFF,TGTGCCAGCAGTTACTCGAGCGCGCTAGCGGGGCAGCGGAATGAGCAGTTCTTC
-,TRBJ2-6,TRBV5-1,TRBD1,CASSFQAGGRGANVLTF,TGCGCCAGCAGCTTTCAGGCAGGGGGCCGAGGGGCCAACGTCCTGACTTTC
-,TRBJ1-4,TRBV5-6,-,CASSFFQGSEKLFF,TGTGCCAGCAGCTTTTTTCAGGGGAGCGAAAAACTGTTTTTT
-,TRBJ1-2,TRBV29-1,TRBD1,CSVSDRANGYTF,TGCAGCGTTTCCGACAGGGCGAATGGCTACACCTTC
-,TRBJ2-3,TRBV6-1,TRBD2,CASSEAYASGNPDTQYF,TGTGCCAGCAGTGAAGCGTACGCTAGCGGGAACCCAGATACGCAGTATTTT
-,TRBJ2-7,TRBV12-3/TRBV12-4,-,CASSAGGGEQYF,TGTGCCAGCAGTGCCGGGGGTGGAGAGCAGTACTTC
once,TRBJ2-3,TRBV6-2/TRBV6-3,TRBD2,CASSLGLAGGTDTQYF,TGTGCCAGCAGTTTGGGACTAGCGGGAGGCACAGATACGCAGTATTTT
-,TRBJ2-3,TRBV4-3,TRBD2,CASSQDKLAGGDTQYF,TGCGCCAGCAGCCAAGATAAACTAGCGGGGGGAGATACGCAGTATTTT
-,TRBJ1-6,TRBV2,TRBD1,CATRQGKNNSPLHF,TGTGCCACTAGACAGGGAAAGAATAATTCACCCCTCCACTTT
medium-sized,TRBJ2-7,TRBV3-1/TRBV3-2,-,CASSQGAGTYEQYF,TGTGCCAGCAGCCAGGGCGCGGGGACCTACGAGCAGTACTTC
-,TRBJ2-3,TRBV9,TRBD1,CASSVEGQGSNTQYF,TGTGCCAGCAGCGTAGAGGGACAGGGAAGTAATACGCAGTATTTT
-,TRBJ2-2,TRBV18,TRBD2,CASSPVPAGVTTGELFF,TGTGCCAGCTCACCAGTACCAGCGGGAGTAACCACCGGGGAGCTGTTTTTT
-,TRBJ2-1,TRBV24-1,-,CATGQKGLRDNEQFF,TGTGCCACCGGGCAGAAAGGCCTTAGAGACAATGAGCAGTTCTTC
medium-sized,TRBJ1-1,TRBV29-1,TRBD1,CSVDRFPEAFF,TGCAGCGTGGACAGGTTTCCCGAAGCTTTCTTT
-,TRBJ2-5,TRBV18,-,CASSRAGIRAETQYF,TGTGCCAGCTCACGGGCAGGGATACGCGCGGAGACCCAGTACTTC
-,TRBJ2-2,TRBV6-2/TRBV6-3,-,CASSYGGIGTGELFF,TGTGCCAGCAGTTACGGGGGGATTGGCACCGGGGAGCTGTTTTTT
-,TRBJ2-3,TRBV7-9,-,CASSSPGGTSTDTQYF,TGTGCCAGCAGCTCCCCTGGCGGAACTAGCACAGATACGCAGTATTTT
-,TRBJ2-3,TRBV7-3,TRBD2,CASSLTGTSGTDTQYF,TGTGCCAGCAGCTTAACCGGGACTAGCGGGACAGATACGCAGTATTTT
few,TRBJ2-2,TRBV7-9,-,CASSADKTTGELFF,TGTGCCAGCAGCGCTGACAAGACCACCGGGGAGCTGTTTTTT